A selection of T cell receptor beta chains follows, all from one sample in a study of CD8 T cells in Susac syndrome. MiXCR was run by TCRdb on the immunoSEQ multiplex PCR reads, yielding one entry per CDR3 protein. Of more than 70,000 distinct CDR3 sequences in the sample, roughly 91% are singletons; the top ten hold just over 0.5%. Source material: CD8+ T cells from PBMCs. The receptors were gathered from a human donor with multiple sclerosis. Each CDR3 is given with its conserved first and last residue. The order of the fields is D gene, CDR3 length, V gene, clone size, J gene, CDR3 DNA, CDR3 protein. A D gene is named only where the DNA matches it firmly. Clone size is shown for a subset of rows, as once, few, many or a class of expanded clone.

.	13	TRBV3-1	once	TRBJ2-2	TGTGCCAGCAGCCAAGAACCAACCGGGGAGCTGTTTTTT	CASSQEPTGELFF
TRBD1	14	TRBV6-5	.	TRBJ1-2	TGTGCCAGCACCAGGACAGGGGCTAACTATGGCTACACCTTC	CASTRTGANYGYTF
TRBD1	14	TRBV28	.	TRBJ2-7	TGTGCCAGCAGTTTAATTGGGACAGCTACGGAGCAGTACTTC	CASSLIGTATEQYF
TRBD1	15	TRBV28	.	TRBJ2-7	TGTGCCAGCAGTTTATGGACAGGGGTCCACTACGAGCAGTACTTC	CASSLWTGVHYEQYF
.	13	TRBV7-9	.	TRBJ2-7	TGTGCCAGCAGCTTAGTTGCAGGGAATGAGCAGTACTTC	CASSLVAGNEQYF
.	18	TRBV29-1	few	TRBJ2-5	TGCAGCGTCCTCTCGATTGGAGGGGCCCCAAGAGGGGGTGAGACCCAGTACTTC	CSVLSIGGAPRGGETQYF
.	16	TRBV7-8	.	TRBJ2-2	TGTGCCAGCAGCTTAGCGGGGGGGCTTTACACCGGGGAGCTGTTTTTT	CASSLAGGLYTGELFF
.	15	TRBV19	.	TRBJ2-7	TGTGCCAGTAGTGTAACTAGAGAGGTCTCCTACGAGCAGTACTTC	CASSVTREVSYEQYF
.	13	TRBV5-4	.	TRBJ2-1	TGTGCCAGCAGCTTGAGGGGTTACAATGAGCAGTTCTTC	CASSLRGYNEQFF
.	12	TRBV28	.	TRBJ1-1	TGTGCCAGCAGTTTTCGAAACACTGAAGCTTTCTTT	CASSFRNTEAFF
.	13	TRBV19	.	TRBJ2-1	TGTGCCACCTGGACAAGCTCCTACAATGAGCAGTTCTTC	CATWTSSYNEQFF
.	11	TRBV6-5	once	TRBJ1-2	TGTGCCAGCAGTTACGGCCATGGCTACACCTTC	CASSYGHGYTF
.	16	TRBV6-4	.	TRBJ2-3	TGTGCCAGCAGTGACTCCGGGGGAATGGGCACAGATACGCAGTATTTT	CASSDSGGMGTDTQYF
.	14	TRBV7-2	.	TRBJ2-2	TGTGCCAGCAGCCATTTACTTCAGGGCGGGGAGCTGTTTTTT	CASSHLLQGGELFF
.	15	TRBV6-5	.	TRBJ2-3	TGTGCCAGCAGTCATGGACAGAGCTACACAGATACGCAGTATTTT	CASSHGQSYTDTQYF
.	12	TRBV7-8	.	TRBJ2-5	TGTGCCAGCAGCATTTTAAAGACCGCCACCGACTTC	CASSILKTATDF
TRBD1	15	TRBV28	.	TRBJ1-5	TGTGCCAGCAGTACCGGGACAGTTAGCAATCAGCCCCAGCATTTT	CASSTGTVSNQPQHF
TRBD1	15	TRBV19	.	TRBJ2-2	TGTGCCAGTACCGAGGGACAGGGGAACACCGGGGAGCTGTTTTTT	CASTEGQGNTGELFF
.	13	TRBV20-1	.	TRBJ1-2	TGCAGTGCTAGGACTGAGGGAGACTATGGCTACACCTTC	CSARTEGDYGYTF
.	14	TRBV5-8	.	TRBJ1-5	TGTGCCAGCAGCGTCCTTGGGCGCAATCAGCCCCAGCATTTT	CASSVLGRNQPQHF
TRBD2	15	TRBV7-3	once	TRBJ2-3	TGTGCCAGCAGCCCCGCCGGGGGGGCCACAGATACGCAGTATTTT	CASSPAGGATDTQYF
.	20	TRBV6-1	.	TRBJ1-6	TGTGCCAGCGCATCCAAAAACGGGATCTTTGGCCGCGGGGTATATTCACCCCTCCACTTT	CASASKNGIFGRGVYSPLHF
.	20	TRBV11-1	once	TRBJ2-2	TGTGCCAGCAGCTTAGCGGGGGGCCGTCGTGGACGCTCGAACACCGGGGAGCTGTTTTTT	CASSLAGGRRGRSNTGELFF
.	15	TRBV5-1	.	TRBJ1-2	TGCGCCAGCAGCTTGGCCTCAGGGGAGGTTTATGGCTACACCTTC	CASSLASGEVYGYTF
TRBD1	14	TRBV5-6	.	TRBJ1-3	TGTGCCAGCAGCTTGTTGACAGGGGGAAACACCATATATTTT	CASSLLTGGNTIYF
TRBD1	14	TRBV27	.	TRBJ2-5	TGTGCCAGCAGTTTACAGGGGGCCCAAGAGACCCAGTACTTC	CASSLQGAQETQYF
.	17	TRBV7-3	.	TRBJ2-1	TGTGCCAGCAGCTTATTCCTCGGGGGGCCGACCTACAATGAGCAGTTCTTC	CASSLFLGGPTYNEQFF
.	14	TRBV16	.	TRBJ2-5	TGTGCCAGCAGCCAAAGGTTAAGGGAAGAGACCCAGTACTTC	CASSQRLREETQYF
.	16	TRBV6-5	.	TRBJ2-6	TGTGCCAGCAGTTACTTATGGGGTAGGGGGGCCAACGTCCTGACTTTC	CASSYLWGRGANVLTF
.	16	TRBV5-1	few	TRBJ1-1	TGCGCCAGCAGCTTGTCCTCCCCGAGCGGGAACACTGAAGCTTTCTTT	CASSLSSPSGNTEAFF
.	17	TRBV23-1	.	TRBJ2-6	TGCGCCAGCAGTCATTACACCCCCAAATCTGGGGCCAACGTCCTGACTTTC	CASSHYTPKSGANVLTF
TRBD2	14	TRBV2	.	TRBJ2-7	TGTGCCACCCCCTCCGGGACTAGCGGGACCGAGCAGTACTTC	CATPSGTSGTEQYF
TRBD1	15	TRBV2	.	TRBJ2-3	TGTGCCAGCAGGCCAACAGGGGGCCGGGGCGATACGCAGTATTTT	CASRPTGGRGDTQYF
.	12	TRBV19	.	TRBJ2-2	TGTGCCAGTAGTATAGGCTTTCGGGAGCTGTTTTTT	CASSIGFRELFF
.	17	TRBV6-1	.	TRBJ2-2	TGTGCCAGCAGTGAAAGTCCTACGGTGTTGTGGGACGGGGAGCTGTTTTTT	CASSESPTVLWDGELFF
.	16	TRBV2	.	TRBJ2-7	TGTGCCAGCAGAGGAGGGGAGACCTCGCCCTCCTACGAGCAGTACTTC	CASRGGETSPSYEQYF
TRBD2	19	TRBV27	.	TRBJ2-3	TGTGCCAGCAGTCCGCCCGGGGGGGCTAGCGGAATACTCACAGATACGCAGTATTTT	CASSPPGGASGILTDTQYF
TRBD1	14	TRBV10-2	once	TRBJ2-7	TGCGCCAGCAGTGTGGGACAGGGGGCGGGCGAGCAGTACTTC	CASSVGQGAGEQYF
.	15	TRBV29-1	.	TRBJ1-4	TGCAGCGTTGTTTACATAGAGAGCGGGAATGAAAAACTGTTTTTT	CSVVYIESGNEKLFF
.	16	TRBV4-1	.	TRBJ2-1	TGCGCCAGCAGCCAAGATACGGGTGGCTCCTACAATGAGCAGTTCTTC	CASSQDTGGSYNEQFF
.	16	TRBV7-9	once	TRBJ1-5	TGTGCCAGCAGCTTAGATGGGGGTTATAGCAATCAGCCCCAGCATTTT	CASSLDGGYSNQPQHF
.	15	TRBV9	.	TRBJ1-4	TGTGCCAGCAGCAAGGGAGGGGTCCGAGAAGAAAAACTGTTTTTT	CASSKGGVREEKLFF
TRBD1	15	TRBV3-1	.	TRBJ1-2	TGTGCCAGCCGCCGGACAGGCGAACCTAACTATGGCTACACCTTC	CASRRTGEPNYGYTF
TRBD2	14	TRBV5-6	.	TRBJ2-7	TGTGCCAGCAGCTTGGTTACGGGAGGCTACGAGCAGTACTTC	CASSLVTGGYEQYF
.	15	TRBV6-2/TRBV6-3	.	TRBJ2-1	TGTGCCAGCAGTCCAGACGAAGGATGGTCTCCCCAGGAGTTCTTC	CASSPDEGWSPQEFF
.	13	TRBV30	.	TRBJ2-3	TGTGCCTGGAGAACCTCTGGGACAGATACGCAGTATTTT	CAWRTSGTDTQYF
.	15	TRBV9	.	TRBJ2-5	TGTGCCAGCAGCGTAGAGGGCGGAACCCAAGAGACCCAGTACTTC	CASSVEGGTQETQYF
TRBD2	16	TRBV6-2/TRBV6-3	.	TRBJ2-3	TGTGCCAGCAGTTACGAGACTAGCGGTTTCGCAGATACGCAGTATTTT	CASSYETSGFADTQYF
TRBD1	14	TRBV5-6	.	TRBJ2-7	TGTGCCAGCAGCTCCACCGGGACAGGTCACGAGCAGTACTTC	CASSSTGTGHEQYF
.	13	TRBV2	.	TRBJ1-1	TGTGCCAGCACAGGGGCCGAGAACACTGAAGCTTTCTTT	CASTGAENTEAFF
.	13	TRBV12-3/TRBV12-4	.	TRBJ2-3	TGTGCCAGCAGCCTTGGGCCGATAAATACGCAGTATTTT	CASSLGPINTQYF
.	15	TRBV27	.	TRBJ2-1	TGTGCCAGCAGTAGTTACGTAGCCGAATACAATGAGCAGTTCTTC	CASSSYVAEYNEQFF